The clone carrying this T cell receptor beta chain was seen a few times. Germline and junction disagree at one end, which may indicate a read error. This sample is part of a study of cytomegalovirus exposure and HLA in healthy donors. Per the germline V gene, CDR1 is SSHAT and CDR2 is FNYEAQ (reference sequence). CDR3 size: 14 residues. The PCR ran on 60 Vbeta and 13 Jbeta primers. This table comes from immunoSEQ multiplex PCR, and its TCRdb copy is limited to in-frame clones, with some not included. The sample lists about 110,000 clones; about four fifths were seen once. The receptor comes from a man in his forties or fifties in good health and CMV-seronegative. The chain uses TRBV7-7 and TRBJ2-5; TRBD1 aligns across 10 bases. The source material was PBMCs. The CDR3 bases are TGTGCTAGCAGTTCGACAGGGGGCGCGGAGACCCAGTACTTC. Residues: CASSSTGGAETQYF. The full variable domain, rest sourced from reference TRBV7-7 and TRBJ2-5, is GAGVSQSPRYKVTKRGQDVTLRCDPISSHATLYWYQQALGQGPEFLTYFNYEAQPDKSGLPSDRFSAERPEGSISTLTIQRTEQRDSAMYRCASSSTGGAETQYFGPGTRLLVL.